The 18 T cell receptor beta chains in this list originate from one sample, sequenced in a study of long-term antiretroviral therapy in people with HIV. It was version v3.0 of the immunoSEQ assay that was run at survey level. Assay used: immunoSEQ multiplex PCR; TCRdb lists only in-frame clones, some missing. The data show 11,000 or so clones, approximately 80% seen once. Sequenced material: unsorted PBMCs, taken 1.2 years after starting antiretroviral therapy. The source is a middle-aged man with HIV.

Comments on this clone: A junction boundary mismatches the germline segment, possibly from a read error. The V gene is TRBV7-2, the J gene TRBJ1-1; 9 positions match TRBD1. The CDR3 extends over 14 amino acids. In germline, CDR1 is SGHTA, CDR2 FQGNSA. The CDR3 region has the DNA TGTGCCAGCAGCTCAGGGGACAGGGCTCAGAAGACCGACTTT. It translates to CASSSGDRAQKTDF.

This rearrangement joins TRBV6-4 to TRBJ1-6; 8 nucleotides align to TRBD1. There are 15 residues in the CDR3. Germline V gene data show CDR1 as MRHNA and CDR2 as SNTAGT. V trimming: 5 bases; J trimming: 2 bases; junction bases outside the gene matches: 2. CDR3 sequence (DNA): TGTGCCAGCAGTCGGACAGGGACCTATAATTCACCCCTCCACTTT. This translates into CASSRTGTYNSPLHF.

The chain employs TRBV7-9 and TRBJ2-7, with 7 bases lining up with TRBD2. The CDR3 covers 15 residues. With 4 bases clipped from V and 0 bases from J, the junction kept 6 bases outside the gene matches. CDR1 and CDR2 (germline): SEHNR, FQNEAQ (reference sequence). As DNA, the CDR3 is TGTGCCAGCAGCTCCCAAGCGGGGAGCTCCTACGAGCAGTACTTC. Amino acid sequence: CASSSQAGSSYEQYF.

This clone was seen a handful of times. V and J are TRBV19 and TRBJ1-1, with 8 bases fitting TRBD1. The CDR3 contains 13 residues. V lost 1 base and J lost 6; bases outside the gene matches: 1. Germline V gives CDR1 LNHDA, CDR2 SQIVND (reference sequence). The CDR3 coding sequence is TGTGCCAGTAGTATAGTACAGGGGGCTGAAGCTTTCTTT. Protein product: CASSIVQGAEAFF. The whole variable domain, filled in from reference TRBV19 and TRBJ1-1, reads DGGITQSPKYLFRKEGQNVTLSCEQNLNHDAMYWYRQDPGQGLRLIYYSQIVNDFQKGDIAEGYSVSREKKESFPLTVTSAQKNPTAFYLCASSIVQGAEAFFGQGTRLTVV.

This chain links TRBV6-5 with TRBJ2-6; possible D gene TRBD2, 5 bases. This CDR3 comprises 16 residues. CDR1 and CDR2 (germline): MNHEY, SVGAGI. V lost 4 bases and J 1 base, leaving 11 bases between the germline ends. The CDR3 region has the DNA TGTGCCAGCAGTTCGCCTAGCTCTTCTGGGGCCAACGTCCTGACTTTC. It specifies CASSSPSSSGANVLTF.

The chain employs TRBV9 and TRBJ1-2; TRBD1 might be the D (6 bases). The CDR3 extends over 14 amino acids. Deletions cut 0 bases from V and 2 bases from J, with 8 bases between. Germline-derived CDR1 and CDR2 are SGDLS and YYNGEE. The DNA of the CDR3 is TGTGCCAGCAGCGTAGAGGGGGGGAACTATGGCTACACCTTC. This translates into CASSVEGGNYGYTF.

The table lists this clone with a count of one. As DNA, the CDR3 is TGTGCCAGCAGTGCCCTGGAAAGGGACAGGGCTGAAGCTTTCTTT. It encodes CASSALERDRAEAFF. The chain employs TRBV2 and TRBJ1-1; 9 bases match TRBD1. V trimming: 4 bases; J trimming: 6 bases; junction bases outside the gene matches: 9. The CDR3 contains 15 residues. Germline lookup yields CDR1 SNHLY and CDR2 FYNNEI.

The chain employs TRBV12-5 and TRBJ2-1, with D perhaps matching TRBD1 or TRBD2 (5 bases each). The CDR3 has 14 amino acids. CDR1 and CDR2 from the germline V gene are LGHNT and FRNRAP. V was trimmed by 8 bases and J by 5 bases, leaving 16 bases between them. Here the CDR3 reads CASRPRDGNNEQFF. The CDR3 region has the DNA TGTGCTAGTCGACCCCGGGACGGAAACAATGAGCAGTTCTTC.

The genes are TRBV5-5 and TRBJ2-7; 11 nucleotides line up with TRBD1. Germline CDR1 reads SGHKS; CDR2 reads YYEKEE (reference sequence). The ends lost 4 bases at V and 2 bases at J; junction bases unmatched: 5. This CDR3 is 15 amino acids long. CDR3 sequence reads: CASSRGGQGAYEQYF. The CDR3 DNA sequence: TGTGCCAGCAGCCGAGGGGGACAGGGGGCCTACGAGCAGTACTTC.

This clone was recorded a few times. This sequence joins TRBV14 and TRBJ2-2, with D hard to call. V was pared by 1 base and J by 6 bases, with 3 bases between. Germline V gives CDR1 SGHDN, CDR2 FVKESK. The CDR3 is made up of 12 amino acids. The DNA of the CDR3 is TGTGCCAGCAGCCAAGTCCCCGGGGAGCTGTTTTTT. It encodes CASSQVPGELFF.

The chain carries TRBV27 and TRBJ1-6, with TRBD1 matching over 7 bases. Germline-derived CDR1 and CDR2 are MNHEY and SMNVEV (reference sequence). V lost 7 bases, J lost 7 bases, and 10 bases stayed unmatched. The CDR3 sequence is 15 residues long. Here the CDR3 DNA reads TGTGCCAGCACCCTAGACAGGGAATCCAATTCACCCCTCCACTTT. This codes for CASTLDRESNSPLHF.

The J gene is TRBJ1-2, the V gene TRBV4-1; 7 bases are a match to TRBD1. The CDR3 contains 15 residues. Germline loops: CDR1 MGHRA, CDR2 YSYEKL. V shed 0 bases and J 5 bases; nucleotides not matched to a gene: 6. This CDR3 is CASSQDQQGTYGYTF. CDR3 DNA sequence: TGCGCCAGCAGCCAAGATCAACAGGGGACTTATGGCTACACCTTC.

V and J are TRBV18 and TRBJ2-7; unclear D gene. Germline assignment: CDR1 KGHSH and CDR2 LQKENI. The CDR3 is 13 residues long. The V end was cut by 4 bases, the J end by 0 bases, with 7 bases between. The chain's CDR3 is CASSQAASYEQYF. The CDR3 DNA reads TGTGCCAGCTCACAGGCAGCCTCCTACGAGCAGTACTTC.

This chain links TRBV5-1 with TRBJ1-5, with D unresolved. V was clipped by 4 bases and J by 1 base, with 12 bases between them. Germline V lookup: CDR1 SGHRS, CDR2 YFSETQ. The CDR3 loop spans 15 amino acids. In DNA form, the CDR3 reads TGCGCCAGCAGCCCTAGTGCATCGAGCAATCAGCCCCAGCATTTT. Amino acids: CASSPSASSNQPQHF.

CDR3 nucleotide sequence: TGTGCCAGCAGTTGGGCTAGCCGCACAGATACGCAGTATTTT. Protein sequence: CASSWASRTDTQYF. The rearrangement joins TRBV6-5 to TRBJ2-3, with D possibly TRBD2 on 5 matching bases. The germline V gene has CDR1 MNHEY and CDR2 SVGAGI. The CDR3 sequence is 14 residues long. Trimming took off 4 bases at V and 1 base at J, with 9 bases between the two ends.

The chain joins TRBV6-6 to TRBJ2-1, with D possibly matching TRBD1 (7 bases). Trimming stripped 2 bases from V and 10 bases from J, with 18 bases between. Germline CDR1 reads MNHNY; CDR2 reads SVGAGI (reference sequence). This CDR3 has 15 amino acids. The CDR3 protein is CASSYVSTGRGEQFF. CDR3 coding DNA: TGTGCCAGCAGTTACGTATCGACAGGGCGGGGAGAGCAGTTCTTC.

This clone was recorded only once. This chain connects TRBV6-1 to TRBJ1-5; D ambiguous. V lost 3 bases and J lost 10, with 10 bases in between. This CDR3 spans 12 amino acids. CDR1 is MNHNS, CDR2 SASEGT, per germline. The DNA of the CDR3 is TGTGCCAGCAGTGACCCCGGGAATCCCCAGCATTTT. It specifies CASSDPGNPQHF.

This chain links TRBV9 with TRBJ2-7, with 7 positions matching TRBD1. Unmatched junction bases numbered 5, after V lost 0 bases and J lost 2 bases. CDR3 size: 15 residues. Germline V gives CDR1 SGDLS, CDR2 YYNGEE. The DNA for the CDR3 is TGTGCCAGCAGCGTAGGGGCGACAGGGACCTACGAGCAGTACTTC. It specifies CASSVGATGTYEQYF. Based on the CDR3 plus reference TRBV9 and TRBJ2-7, the full variable domain is DSGVTQTPKHLITATGQRVTLRCSPRSGDLSVYWYQQSLDQGLQFLIQYYNGEERAKGNILERFSAQQFPDLHSELNLSSLELGDSALYFCASSVGATGTYEQYFGPGTRLTVT.